This T cell receptor (beta chain) was sequenced during a study of cytomegalovirus exposure and HLA in healthy donors. As to this clone: Its antigen is currently unknown.

General study results and limits: Associated with cytomegalovirus, according to the listing, were 164 TCR beta chains. For presence/absence analyses, sequencing depth was assumed to be roughly uniform across donors. What a later analysis reportedly showed was that an Asian-associated ancestry cluster had fewer N-insertions than the approximately 700-donor mean. Highly shared variants forming one cluster were likely a sequencing artifact.

Both 60 Vbeta primers and 13 Jbeta primers went into the PCR. The repertoire was sequenced with immunoSEQ multiplex PCR; TCRdb's copy has only in-frame clones and lacks some. Of roughly 150,000 clones in the sample, around 80% were seen once. This CDR3 has 14 amino acids. The V segment lost 0 bases and the J segment 7 bases; nucleotides outside the gene matches: 4. Germline assignment: CDR1 GTSNPN and CDR2 SVGIG (reference sequence). The sample comprised PBMCs. This chain connects TRBV30 to TRBJ1-5; 9 bases are a match to TRBD1. This clonotype was obtained from a woman in her forties in good health and CMV-seronegative. This chain's CDR3 is CAWSVQGAKQPQHF. CDR3 nucleotide sequence: TGTGCCTGGAGTGTACAGGGGGCCAAACAGCCCCAGCATTTT.